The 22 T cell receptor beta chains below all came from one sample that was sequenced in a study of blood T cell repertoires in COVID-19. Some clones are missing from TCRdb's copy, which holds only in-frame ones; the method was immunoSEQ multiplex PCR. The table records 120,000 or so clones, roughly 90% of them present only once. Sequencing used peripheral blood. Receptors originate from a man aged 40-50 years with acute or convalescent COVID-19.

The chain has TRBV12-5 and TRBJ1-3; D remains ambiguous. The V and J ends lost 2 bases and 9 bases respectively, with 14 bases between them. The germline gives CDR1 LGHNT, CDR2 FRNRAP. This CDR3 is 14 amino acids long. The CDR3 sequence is CASGLWSPMGTIYF. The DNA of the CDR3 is TGTGCTAGTGGTTTGTGGAGCCCCATGGGCACCATATATTTT.

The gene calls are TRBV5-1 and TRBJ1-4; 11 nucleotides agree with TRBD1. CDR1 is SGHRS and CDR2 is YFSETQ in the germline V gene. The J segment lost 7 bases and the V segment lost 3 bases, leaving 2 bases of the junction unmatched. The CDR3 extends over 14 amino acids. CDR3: CASSWTGGSEKLFF. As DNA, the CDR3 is TGCGCCAGCAGCTGGACAGGGGGCAGTGAAAAACTGTTTTTT.

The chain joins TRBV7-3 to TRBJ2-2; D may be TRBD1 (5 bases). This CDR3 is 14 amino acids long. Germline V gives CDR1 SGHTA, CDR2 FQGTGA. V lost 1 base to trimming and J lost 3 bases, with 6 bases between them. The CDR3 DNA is TGTGCCAGCAGCTTAATAGGGGACACCGGGGAGCTGTTTTTT. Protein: CASSLIGDTGELFF. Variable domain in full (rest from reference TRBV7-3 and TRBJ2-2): GAGVSQTPSNKVTEKGKYVELRCDPISGHTALYWYRQSLGQGPEFLIYFQGTGAADDSGLPNDRFFAVRPEGSVSTLKIQRTERGDSAVYLCASSLIGDTGELFFGEGSRLTVL.

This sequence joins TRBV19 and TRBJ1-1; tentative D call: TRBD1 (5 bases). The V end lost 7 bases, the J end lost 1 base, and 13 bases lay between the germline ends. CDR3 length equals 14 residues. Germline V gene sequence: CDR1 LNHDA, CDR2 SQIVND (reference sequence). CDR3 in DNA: TGTGCCAGTAAGGTCGGGGGGAGGAACACTGAAGCTTTCTTT. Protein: CASKVGGRNTEAFF.

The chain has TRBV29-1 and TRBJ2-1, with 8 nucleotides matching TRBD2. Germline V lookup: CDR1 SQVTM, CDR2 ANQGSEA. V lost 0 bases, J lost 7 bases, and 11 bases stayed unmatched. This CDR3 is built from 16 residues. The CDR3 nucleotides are TGCAGCGTTGAAGATCGTGCGGGAGGTTCACCTAATGAGCAGTTCTTC. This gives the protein CSVEDRAGGSPNEQFF.

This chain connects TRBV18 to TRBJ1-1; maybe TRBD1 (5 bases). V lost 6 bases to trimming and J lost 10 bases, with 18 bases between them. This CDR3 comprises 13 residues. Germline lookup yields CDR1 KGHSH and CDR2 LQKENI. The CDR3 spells CASSPGLSAGAFF. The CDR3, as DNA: TGTGCCAGCTCCCCGGGACTCTCCGCAGGAGCTTTCTTT.

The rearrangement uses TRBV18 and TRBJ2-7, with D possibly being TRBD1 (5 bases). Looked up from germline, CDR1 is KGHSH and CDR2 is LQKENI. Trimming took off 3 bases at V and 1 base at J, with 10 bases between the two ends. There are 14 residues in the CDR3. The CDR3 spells CASSPQGLSYEQYF. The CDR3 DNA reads TGTGCCAGCTCACCCCAGGGTTTATCCTACGAGCAGTACTTC.

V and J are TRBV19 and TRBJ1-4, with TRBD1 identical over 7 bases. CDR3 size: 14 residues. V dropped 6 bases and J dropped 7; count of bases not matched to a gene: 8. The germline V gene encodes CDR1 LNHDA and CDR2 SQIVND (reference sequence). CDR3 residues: CASRRQGGGEKLFF. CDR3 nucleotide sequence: TGTGCCAGTAGAAGACAGGGCGGTGGTGAAAAACTGTTTTTT.

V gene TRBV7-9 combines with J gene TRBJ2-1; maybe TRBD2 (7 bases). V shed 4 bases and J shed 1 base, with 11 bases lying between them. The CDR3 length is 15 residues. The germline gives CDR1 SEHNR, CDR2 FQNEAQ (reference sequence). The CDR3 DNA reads TGTGCCAGCAGCTCGGGGGGCGGGTCCTACAATGAGCAGTTCTTC. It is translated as CASSSGGGSYNEQFF.

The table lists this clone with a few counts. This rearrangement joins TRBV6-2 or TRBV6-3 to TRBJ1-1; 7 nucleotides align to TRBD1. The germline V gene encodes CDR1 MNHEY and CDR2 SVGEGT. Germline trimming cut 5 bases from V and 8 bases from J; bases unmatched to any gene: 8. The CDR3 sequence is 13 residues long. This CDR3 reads CASSITYRGEAFF. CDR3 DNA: TGTGCCAGCAGTATAACCTACAGGGGAGAAGCTTTCTTT.

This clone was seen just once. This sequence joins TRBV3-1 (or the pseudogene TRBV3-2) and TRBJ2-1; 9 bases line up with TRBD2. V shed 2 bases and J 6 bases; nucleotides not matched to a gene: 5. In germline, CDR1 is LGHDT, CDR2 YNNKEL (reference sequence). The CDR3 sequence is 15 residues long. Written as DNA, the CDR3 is TGTGCCAGCAGCCAATATAGCGGGAGCCGCAATGAGCAGTTCTTC. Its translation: CASSQYSGSRNEQFF.

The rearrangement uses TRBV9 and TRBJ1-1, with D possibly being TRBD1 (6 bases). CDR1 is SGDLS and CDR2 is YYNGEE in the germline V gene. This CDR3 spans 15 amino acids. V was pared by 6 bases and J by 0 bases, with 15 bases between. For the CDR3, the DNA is TGTGCCAGCACCATACTACAGGGCATGAACACTGAAGCTTTCTTT. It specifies CASTILQGMNTEAFF.

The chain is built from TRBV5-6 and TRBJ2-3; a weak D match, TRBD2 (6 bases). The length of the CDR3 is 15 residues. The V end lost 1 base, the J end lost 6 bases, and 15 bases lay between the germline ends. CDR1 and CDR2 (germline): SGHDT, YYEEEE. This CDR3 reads CASSLYSGQIDTQYF. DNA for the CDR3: TGTGCCAGCAGCTTGTACAGCGGGCAAATTGATACGCAGTATTTT.

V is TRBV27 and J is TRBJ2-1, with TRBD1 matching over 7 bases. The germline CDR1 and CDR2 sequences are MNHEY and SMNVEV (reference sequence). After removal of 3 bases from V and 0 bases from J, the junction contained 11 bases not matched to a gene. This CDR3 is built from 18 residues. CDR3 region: CASSLRGLSRSSYNEQFF. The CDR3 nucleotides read TGTGCCAGCAGTTTGAGGGGGCTCTCACGAAGCTCCTACAATGAGCAGTTCTTC.

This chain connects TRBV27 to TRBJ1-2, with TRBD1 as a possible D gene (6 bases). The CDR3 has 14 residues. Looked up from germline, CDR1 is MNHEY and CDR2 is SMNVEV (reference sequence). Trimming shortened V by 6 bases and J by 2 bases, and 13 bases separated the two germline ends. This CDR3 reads CASRQQGYNYGYTF. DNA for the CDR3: TGTGCCAGCAGGCAACAGGGATACAACTATGGCTACACCTTC.

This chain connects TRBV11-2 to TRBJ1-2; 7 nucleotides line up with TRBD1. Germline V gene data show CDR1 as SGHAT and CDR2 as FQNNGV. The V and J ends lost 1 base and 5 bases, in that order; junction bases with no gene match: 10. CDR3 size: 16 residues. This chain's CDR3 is CASSLGGTAAGYGYTF. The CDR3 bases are TGTGCCAGCAGCTTAGGTGGGACAGCTGCGGGGTATGGCTACACCTTC. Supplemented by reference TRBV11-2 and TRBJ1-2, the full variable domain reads EAGVAQSPRYKIIEKRQSVAFWCNPISGHATLYWYQQILGQGPKLLIQFQNNGVVDDSQLPKDRFSAERLKGVDSTLKIQPAKLEDSAVYLCASSLGGTAAGYGYTFGSGTRLTVV.

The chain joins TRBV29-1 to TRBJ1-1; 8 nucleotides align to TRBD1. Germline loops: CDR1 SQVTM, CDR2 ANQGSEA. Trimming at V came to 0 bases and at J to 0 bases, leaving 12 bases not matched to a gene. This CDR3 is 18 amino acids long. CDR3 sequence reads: CSVEEFIYQGALNTEAFF. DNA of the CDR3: TGCAGCGTTGAAGAGTTTATTTATCAGGGGGCGTTGAACACTGAAGCTTTCTTT.

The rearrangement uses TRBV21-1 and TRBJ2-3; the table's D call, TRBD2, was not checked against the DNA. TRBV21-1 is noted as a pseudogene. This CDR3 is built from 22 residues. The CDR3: CASSKDEGNADLTDTHRDTQYF. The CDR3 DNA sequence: TGTGCCAGCAGCAAAGACGAGGGAAATGCGGATTTGACGGATACACACCGAGATACGCAGTATTTT.

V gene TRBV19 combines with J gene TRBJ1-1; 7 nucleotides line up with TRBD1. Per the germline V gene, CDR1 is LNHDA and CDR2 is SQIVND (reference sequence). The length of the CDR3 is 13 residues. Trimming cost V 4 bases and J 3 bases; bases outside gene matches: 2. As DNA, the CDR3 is TGTGCCAGTAGTACCACAGGGGACACTGAAGCTTTCTTT. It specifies CASSTTGDTEAFF.

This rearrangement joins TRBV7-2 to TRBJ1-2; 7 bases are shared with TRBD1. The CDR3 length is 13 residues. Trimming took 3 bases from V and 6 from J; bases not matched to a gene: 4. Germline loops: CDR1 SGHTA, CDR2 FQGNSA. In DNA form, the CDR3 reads TGTGCCAGCAGCTTCGACAGGGCGGATGGCTACACCTTC. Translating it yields CASSFDRADGYTF. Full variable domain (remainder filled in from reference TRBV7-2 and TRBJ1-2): GAGVSQSPSNKVTEKGKDVELRCDPISGHTALYWYRQSLGQGLEFLIYFQGNSAPDKSGLPSDRFSAERTGGSVSTLTIQRTQQEDSAVYLCASSFDRADGYTFGSGTRLTVV.

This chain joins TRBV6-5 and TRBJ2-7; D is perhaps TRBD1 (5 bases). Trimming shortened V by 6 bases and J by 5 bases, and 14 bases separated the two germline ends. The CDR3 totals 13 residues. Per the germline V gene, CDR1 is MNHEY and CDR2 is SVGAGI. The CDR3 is CASRGPQGNEQYF. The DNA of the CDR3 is TGTGCCAGCAGGGGGCCTCAAGGCAACGAGCAGTACTTC.

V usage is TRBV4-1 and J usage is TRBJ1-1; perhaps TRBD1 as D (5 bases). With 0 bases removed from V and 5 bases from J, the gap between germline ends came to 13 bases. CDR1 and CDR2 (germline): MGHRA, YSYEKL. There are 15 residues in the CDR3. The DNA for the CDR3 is TGCGCCAGCAGCCAAGATTTCCAGGGTGGGACTGAAGCTTTCTTT. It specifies CASSQDFQGGTEAFF.